This TCR beta chain stems from a study of CD8 T cells in Susac syndrome. CD8+ and CD4+ T cells taken from blood had their TCR beta sequenced. The authors reverse transcribed 0.5 to 1 ug RNA with random hexamers. Each CDR3 protein gets one entry after TCRdb re-called the immunoSEQ multiplex PCR reads with MiXCR. The sample lists under 350,000 distinct CDR3 sequences, about 91% seen once, with over 0.05% in the top ten. Sequenced sample: CD4+ T cells from PBMCs. The sequence came from a human donor with multiple sclerosis.

The CDR3 is CASSPDLPGVSTDTQYF. CDR3 nucleotides: TGTGCCAGCAGCCCCGACTTGCCAGGGGTTAGCACAGATACGCAGTATTTT. V and J are TRBV3-1 and TRBJ2-3; D is perhaps TRBD1 (6 bases). Germline lookup yields CDR1 LGHDT and CDR2 YNNKEL (reference sequence). The CDR3 length is 17 residues. Trimming removed 4 bases from V and 0 bases from J, with 17 bases in between.